These 21 T cell receptor beta chains came from one sample sequenced in a study of neoadjuvant anti-PD-1 for oral cavity cancer (dated by TCRdb to about 2021). This specimen's time point label, per the study, means: before neoadjuvant nivolumab. Library preparation employed the immunoSEQ multiplex PCR assay. The table comes from immuneACCESS by way of TCRdb, which keeps in-frame sequences with V and J called. Part of the clones is missing from these tables; in studies checked, under half for an unresolved V gene and the rest for unknown reasons. The sample table holds approximately 67,000 clones, of which more than 70% were seen once. The leading ten clones occupy around 3.2% of the sample. The input for sequencing was PBMCs, taken before nivolumab (anti-PD-1) treatment. The receptors shown here come from a person aged 35 to 85 with oral cavity squamous cell carcinoma.

This sequence joins TRBV9 and TRBJ1-5; D uncertain. Trimming took off 0 bases at V and 1 base at J, with 8 bases between the two ends. The CDR3 is 15 residues long. The V gene's germline CDR1 is SGDLS and CDR2 YYNGEE. CDR3 protein: CASSVGEVSNQPQHF. DNA for the CDR3: TGTGCCAGCAGCGTAGGGGAGGTCAGCAATCAGCCCCAGCATTTT.

CDR3 amino acids: CASSYSEGEGEQFF. The CDR3 DNA is TGTGCCAGCAGTTACTCGGAGGGAGAGGGTGAGCAGTTCTTC. V is TRBV6-5 and J is TRBJ2-1; the D gene is possibly TRBD2 (6 bases). Germline V CDR1 and CDR2: MNHEY, SVGAGI. With 0 bases removed from V and 9 bases from J, the gap between germline ends came to 12 bases. CDR3 length: 14 amino acids.

This chain connects TRBV5-1 to TRBJ2-5, with 10 nucleotides matching TRBD2. Per germline, CDR1 SGHRS and CDR2 YFSETQ. The CDR3 is 16 residues long. V shed 1 base and J 1 base; nucleotides not matched to a gene: 4. DNA of the CDR3: TGCGCCAGCAGCTTGACCCTAGCGGGGGCCCAAGAGACCCAGTACTTC. It is translated as CASSLTLAGAQETQYF.

V is TRBV18 and J is TRBJ1-2, with 8 bases that match TRBD1. This CDR3 spans 15 amino acids. CDR1 and CDR2 (germline): KGHSH, LQKENI. The ends lost 4 bases at V and 6 bases at J; junction bases unmatched: 10. The CDR3 region is CASSREQGVGDGYTF. As DNA, the CDR3 is TGTGCCAGCTCACGGGAACAGGGGGTAGGAGATGGCTACACCTTC. Full variable domain (outside the CDR3, taken from reference TRBV18 and TRBJ1-2): NAGVMQNPRHLVRRRGQEARLRCSPMKGHSHVYWYRQLPEEGLKFMVYLQKENIIDESGMPKERFSAEFPKEGPSILRIQQVVRGDSAAYFCASSREQGVGDGYTFGSGTRLTVV.

This chain links TRBV9 with TRBJ2-7; the match to TRBD1 covers 8 bases. Germline CDR1 reads SGDLS; CDR2 reads YYNGEE. CDR3 length equals 15 residues. Trimming took 0 bases from V and 4 from J; bases not matched to a gene: 6. The CDR3 coding sequence is TGTGCCAGCAGCGTAGGGCAGGGGGCAACGTACGAGCAGTACTTC. It is translated as CASSVGQGATYEQYF.

The chain is built from TRBV19 and TRBJ1-2, with 8 bases matching TRBD1. CDR1 is LNHDA, CDR2 SQIVND, per germline (reference sequence). The CDR3 covers 14 residues. The V segment lost 0 bases and the J segment 6 bases; nucleotides outside the gene matches: 3. The DNA of the CDR3 is TGTGCCAGTAGTATAGAGGCAGGGGGCCATGGCTACACCTTC. This sequence encodes CASSIEAGGHGYTF.

The genes are TRBV9 and TRBJ2-1; TRBD1 matches 10 bases. Germline trimming cut 2 bases from V and 4 bases from J; bases unmatched to any gene: 3. This CDR3 has 15 residues. Germline V gene sequence: CDR1 SGDLS, CDR2 YYNGEE. The CDR3 coding sequence is TGTGCCAGCAGCGTCCGGGACAGGGGATACAATGAGCAGTTCTTC. Amino acids: CASSVRDRGYNEQFF.

The J gene is TRBJ1-4, the V gene TRBV19, with D uncertain. V was pared by 0 bases and J by 0 bases, with 8 bases between. CDR1 and CDR2 (germline): LNHDA, SQIVND (reference sequence). The CDR3 runs 16 residues. The CDR3 protein is CASSIDSGATNEKLFF. In DNA form, the CDR3 reads TGTGCCAGTAGTATAGATTCCGGAGCAACTAATGAAAAACTGTTTTTT.

The rearrangement joins TRBV30 to TRBJ1-2; no clear D. Trimming stripped 0 bases from V and 3 bases from J, with 8 bases between. Germline lookup yields CDR1 GTSNPN and CDR2 SVGIG (reference sequence). This CDR3 is 13 amino acids long. In DNA form, the CDR3 reads TGTGCCTGGAGTGTAGTCAGCCACTATGGCTACACCTTC. Translating it yields CAWSVVSHYGYTF.

The chain employs TRBV6-6 and TRBJ2-3; perhaps D is TRBD1 or TRBD2 (5 bases each). CDR3 length: 15 residues. With 1 base removed from V and 2 bases from J, the gap between germline ends came to 10 bases. The germline gives CDR1 MNHNY, CDR2 SVGAGI (reference sequence). CDR3 nucleotides: TGTGCCAGCAGTTACTGGGGGATTTTCACAGATACGCAGTATTTT. Translated, it gives CASSYWGIFTDTQYF.

This clone occurred once. J is TRBJ1-1 and V is TRBV7-9; no firm D call. This CDR3 contains 12 residues. V dropped 7 bases and J dropped 7 bases, with 13 bases sitting between them. Germline CDR1 SEHNR, CDR2 FQNEAQ (reference sequence). CDR3 nucleotide sequence: TGTGCCAGCACCATAGTGTGGGATGAAGCTTTCTTT. It is translated as CASTIVWDEAFF.

The chain combines TRBV7-9 with TRBJ2-2; no reliable D call. V lost 5 bases, J lost 1 base, and 8 bases lay in between. Germline lookup yields CDR1 SEHNR and CDR2 FQNEAQ (reference sequence). CDR3 length equals 14 residues. The CDR3 DNA reads as TGTGCCAGCAGCCTGGCCGGGAACACCGGGGAGCTGTTTTTT. Translated: CASSLAGNTGELFF.

V and J are TRBV13 and TRBJ2-7; D not certain. V lost 6 bases, J lost 0 bases, and 15 bases lay in between. The length of the CDR3 is 15 residues. CDR1 and CDR2 from the germline V gene are PRHDT and FYEKMQ (reference sequence). The CDR3 DNA sequence: TGTGCCAGCAGTTTTAGCACCGAGATCTCCTACGAGCAGTACTTC. Its translation is CASSFSTEISYEQYF.

V gene TRBV28 combines with J gene TRBJ2-5; no firm D call. The J call is in doubt because the DNA end fits TRBJ2-7 better. Germline CDR1 is MDHEN and CDR2 is SYDVKM. This CDR3 comprises 15 residues. The CDR3 loop reads CASSSPRFGPYEQYF. In nucleotides, the CDR3 is TGTGCCAGCAGTTCCCCCCGTTTTGGGCCCTACGAGCAGTACTTC.

The J gene is TRBJ1-2, the V gene TRBV6-6; D is possibly TRBD1 (5 bases). This CDR3 is 14 amino acids long. V was shortened by 4 bases and J by 6 bases, with 15 bases between the two germline ends. CDR1 MNHNY and CDR2 SVGAGI come from the germline V gene (reference sequence). DNA of the CDR3: TGTGCCAGCAGTTTTAAGGCAGGGCGGGATGGCTACACCTTC. Translating it yields CASSFKAGRDGYTF.

The chain has TRBV6-6 and TRBJ2-7, with TRBD1 matching over 9 bases. CDR1 and CDR2 from the germline V gene are MNHNY and SVGAGI (reference sequence). The V gene end was trimmed by 5 bases and the J gene end by 3 bases; junction bases not matched to a gene: 8. This CDR3 spans 15 amino acids. The CDR3 nucleotides read TGTGCCAGCAGTCGATTCCCGGGACAGGGCTACGAGCAGTACTTC. Translation: CASSRFPGQGYEQYF.

CDR3 DNA sequence: TGTGCCAGCAGTCCCCAGGGGACAGGGGATTCACCCCTCCACTTT. This encodes CASSPQGTGDSPLHF. V usage is TRBV6-5 and J usage is TRBJ1-6, with 10 bases matching TRBD1. The CDR3 runs to 15 residues. Germline-derived CDR1 and CDR2 are MNHEY and SVGAGI. V lost 5 bases and J lost 8; bases outside the gene matches: 6.

This rearrangement joins TRBV5-8 to TRBJ2-3; D is undetermined. The germline gives CDR1 SGHTS, CDR2 YDEGEE. The CDR3 spans 12 residues. V was trimmed by 0 bases and J by 4 bases, leaving 3 bases between them. DNA for the CDR3: TGTGCCAGCAGCTTGGTGGCAGATACGCAGTATTTT. Its translation: CASSLVADTQYF.

Here the CDR3 DNA reads TGTGCCTGGAGTTCGCTAATGCTGAACTATGGCTACACCTTC. Translating gives CAWSSLMLNYGYTF. The V and J genes are TRBV30 and TRBJ1-2; D is undetermined. From germline, CDR1 is GTSNPN and CDR2 SVGIG (reference sequence). The CDR3 loop spans 14 amino acids. Trimming shortened V by 2 bases and J by 2 bases, and 12 bases separated the two germline ends.

The J gene is TRBJ2-7, the V gene TRBV25-1, with D uncertain. This CDR3 spans 11 amino acids. CDR1 is MGHDK, CDR2 SYGVNS, per germline. V was pared by 6 bases and J by 3 bases, with 6 bases between. The CDR3 region is CASSRNYEQYF. In nucleotides, the CDR3 is TGTGCCAGCAGCCGGAACTACGAGCAGTACTTC.

V gene TRBV6-5 combines with J gene TRBJ2-7; no reliable D call. The ends were cut back, 2 bases at V and 3 bases at J, with 8 bases in the middle. Germline V gene data show CDR1 as MNHEY and CDR2 as SVGAGI. There are 13 residues in the CDR3. Here the CDR3 DNA reads TGTGCCAGCAGTTACCCCGGCAGCTACGAGCAGTACTTC. Protein: CASSYPGSYEQYF.